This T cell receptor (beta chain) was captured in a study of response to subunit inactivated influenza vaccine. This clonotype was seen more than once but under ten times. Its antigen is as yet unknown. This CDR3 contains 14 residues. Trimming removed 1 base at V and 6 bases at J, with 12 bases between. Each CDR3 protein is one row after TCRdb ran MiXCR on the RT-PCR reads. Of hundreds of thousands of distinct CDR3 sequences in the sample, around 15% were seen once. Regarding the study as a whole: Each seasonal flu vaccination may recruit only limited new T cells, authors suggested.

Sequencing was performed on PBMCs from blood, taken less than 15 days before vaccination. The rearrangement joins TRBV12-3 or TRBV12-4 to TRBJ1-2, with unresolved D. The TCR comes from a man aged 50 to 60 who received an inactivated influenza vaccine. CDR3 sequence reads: CASSLGGRIDGYTF. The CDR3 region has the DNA TGTGCCAGCAGTTTAGGTGGCAGGATCGATGGCTACACCTTC.